Sequencing of this T cell receptor (beta chain) was carried out in a study of blood T cell repertoires in COVID-19. The germline V gene has CDR1 SGHVS and CDR2 FNYEAQ. The CDR3 has 16 residues. V trimming: 5 bases; J trimming: 6 bases; junction bases outside the gene matches: 9. Some clones are missing from TCRdb's copy, which holds only in-frame ones; the method was immunoSEQ multiplex PCR. The data contain about 150,000 clones, around 91% of them singletons. Sequencing was carried out using peripheral blood. V is TRBV7-6 and J is TRBJ2-1; 11 nucleotides align to TRBD2. This sequence originates from a woman between 40 and 55 years old with acute or convalescent COVID-19. DNA for the CDR3: TGTGCCAGCAGCGGGACCGGGACTAGCGGCTTCAATGAGCAGTTCTTC. It is translated as CASSGTGTSGFNEQFF.